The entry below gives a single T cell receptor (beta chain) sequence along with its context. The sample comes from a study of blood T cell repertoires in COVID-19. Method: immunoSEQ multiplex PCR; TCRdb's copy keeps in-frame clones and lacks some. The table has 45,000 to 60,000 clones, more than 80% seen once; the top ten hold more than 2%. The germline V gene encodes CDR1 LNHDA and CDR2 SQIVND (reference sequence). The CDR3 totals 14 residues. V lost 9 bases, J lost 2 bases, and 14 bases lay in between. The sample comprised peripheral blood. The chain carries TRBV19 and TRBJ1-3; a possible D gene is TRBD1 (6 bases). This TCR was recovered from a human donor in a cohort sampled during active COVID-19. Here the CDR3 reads CASKSRGPGNTIYF. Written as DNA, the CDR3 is TGTGCCAGCAAGTCCAGGGGTCCTGGAAACACCATATATTTT.